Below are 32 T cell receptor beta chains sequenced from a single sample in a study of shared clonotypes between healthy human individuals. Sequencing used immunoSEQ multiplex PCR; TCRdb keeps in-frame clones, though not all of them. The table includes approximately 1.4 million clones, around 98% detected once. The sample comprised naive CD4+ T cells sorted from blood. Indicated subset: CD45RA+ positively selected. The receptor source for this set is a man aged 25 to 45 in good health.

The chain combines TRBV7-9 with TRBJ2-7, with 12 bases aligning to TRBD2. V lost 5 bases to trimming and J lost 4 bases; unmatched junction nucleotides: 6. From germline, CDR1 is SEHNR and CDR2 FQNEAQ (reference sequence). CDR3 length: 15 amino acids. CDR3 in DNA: TGTGCCAGCAGCCGATTGACTAGCGGGAGTTACGAGCAGTACTTC. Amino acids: CASSRLTSGSYEQYF. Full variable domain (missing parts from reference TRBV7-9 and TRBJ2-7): DTGVSQNPRHKITKRGQNVTFRCDPISEHNRLYWYRQTLGQGPEFLTYFQNEAQLEKSRLLSDRFSAERPKGSFSTLEIQRTEQGDSAMYLCASSRLTSGSYEQYFGPGTRLTVT.

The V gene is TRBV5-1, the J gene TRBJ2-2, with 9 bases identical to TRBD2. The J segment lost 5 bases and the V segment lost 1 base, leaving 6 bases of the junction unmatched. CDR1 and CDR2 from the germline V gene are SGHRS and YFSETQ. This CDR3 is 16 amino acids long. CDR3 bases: TGCGCCAGCAGCTTGTTACTAGCGGGCGGTACCGGGGAGCTGTTTTTT. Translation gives CASSLLLAGGTGELFF.

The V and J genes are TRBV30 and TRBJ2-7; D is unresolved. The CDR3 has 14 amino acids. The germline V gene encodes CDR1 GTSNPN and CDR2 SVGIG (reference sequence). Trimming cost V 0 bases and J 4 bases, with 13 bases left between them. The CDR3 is CAWSVPGRSYEQYF. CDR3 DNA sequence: TGTGCCTGGAGTGTACCGGGCAGGTCGTACGAGCAGTACTTC.

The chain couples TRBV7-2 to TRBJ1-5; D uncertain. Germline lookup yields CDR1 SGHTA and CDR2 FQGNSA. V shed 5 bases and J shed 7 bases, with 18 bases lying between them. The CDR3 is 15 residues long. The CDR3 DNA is TGTGCCAGCAGCCAGTCACCAGGTACGCGGCAGCCCCAGCATTTT. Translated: CASSQSPGTRQPQHF.

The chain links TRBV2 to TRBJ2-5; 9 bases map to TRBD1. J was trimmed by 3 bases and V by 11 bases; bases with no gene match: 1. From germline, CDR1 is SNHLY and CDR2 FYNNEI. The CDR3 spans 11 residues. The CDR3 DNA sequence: TGTGCCGGGGACAGGGAAGAGACCCAGTACTTC. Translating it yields CAGDREETQYF.

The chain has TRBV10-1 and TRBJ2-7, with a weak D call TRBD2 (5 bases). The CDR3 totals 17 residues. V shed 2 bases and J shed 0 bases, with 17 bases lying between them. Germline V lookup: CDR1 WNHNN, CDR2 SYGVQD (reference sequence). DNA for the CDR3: TGCGCCAGCAGTGAGAAGTTTTCAGCGGATAGCTCCTACGAGCAGTACTTC. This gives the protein CASSEKFSADSSYEQYF.

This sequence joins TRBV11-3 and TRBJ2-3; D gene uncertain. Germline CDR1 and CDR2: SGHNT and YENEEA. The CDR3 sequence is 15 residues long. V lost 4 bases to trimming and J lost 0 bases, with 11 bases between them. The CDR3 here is CASSSSFTSTDTQYF. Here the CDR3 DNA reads TGTGCCAGCAGCTCCTCATTCACTAGCACAGATACGCAGTATTTT.

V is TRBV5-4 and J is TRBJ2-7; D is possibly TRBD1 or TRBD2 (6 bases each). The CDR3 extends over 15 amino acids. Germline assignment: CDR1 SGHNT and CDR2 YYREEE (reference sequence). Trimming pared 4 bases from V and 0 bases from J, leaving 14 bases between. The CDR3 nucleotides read TGTGCCAGCAGCCTCGGGGGCGAGAGCTCCTACGAGCAGTACTTC. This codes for CASSLGGESSYEQYF.

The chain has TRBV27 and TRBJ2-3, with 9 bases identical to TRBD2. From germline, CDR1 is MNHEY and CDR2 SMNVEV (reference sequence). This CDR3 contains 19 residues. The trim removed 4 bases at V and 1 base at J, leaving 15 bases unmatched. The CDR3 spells CASSSPPGLAVLRTDTQYF. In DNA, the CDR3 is TGTGCCAGCAGTTCGCCCCCGGGACTAGCTGTCCTTCGCACAGATACGCAGTATTTT.

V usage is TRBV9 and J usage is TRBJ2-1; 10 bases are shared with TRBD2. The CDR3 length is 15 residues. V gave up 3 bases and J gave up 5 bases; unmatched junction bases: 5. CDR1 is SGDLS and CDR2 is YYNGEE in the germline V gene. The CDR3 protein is CASSALAGEDNEQFF. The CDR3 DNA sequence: TGTGCCAGCAGCGCTCTAGCGGGGGAGGACAATGAGCAGTTCTTC.

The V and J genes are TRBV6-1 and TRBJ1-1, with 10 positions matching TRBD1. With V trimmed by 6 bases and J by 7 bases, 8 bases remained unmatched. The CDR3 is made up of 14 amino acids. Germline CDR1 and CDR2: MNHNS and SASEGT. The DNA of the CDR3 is TGTGCCAGCAGCCTGGGACAGGGGTATGGTGAAGCTTTCTTT. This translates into CASSLGQGYGEAFF.

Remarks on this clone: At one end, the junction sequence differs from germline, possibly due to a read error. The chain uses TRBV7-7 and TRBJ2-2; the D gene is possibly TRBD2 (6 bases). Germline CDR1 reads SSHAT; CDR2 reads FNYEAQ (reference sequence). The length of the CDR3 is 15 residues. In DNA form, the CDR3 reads TGTGCTAGCAGCTTGGGACTTAAAAACACCGGGGAGCTGTTTTTT. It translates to CASSLGLKNTGELFF.

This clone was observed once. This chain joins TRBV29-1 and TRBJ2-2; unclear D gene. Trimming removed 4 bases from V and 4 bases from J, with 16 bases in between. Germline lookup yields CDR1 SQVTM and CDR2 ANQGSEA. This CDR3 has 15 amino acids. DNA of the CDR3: TGCAGCGTTGCGGTGGCTCGGCAGCCCACCGGGGAGCTGTTTTTT. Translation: CSVAVARQPTGELFF.

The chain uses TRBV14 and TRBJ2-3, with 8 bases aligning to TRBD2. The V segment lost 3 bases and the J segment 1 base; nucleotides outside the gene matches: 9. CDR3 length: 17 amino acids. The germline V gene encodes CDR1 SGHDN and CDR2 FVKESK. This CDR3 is CASSQGGAGVGTDTQYF. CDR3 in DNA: TGTGCCAGCAGCCAGGGCGGAGCGGGAGTCGGCACAGATACGCAGTATTTT.

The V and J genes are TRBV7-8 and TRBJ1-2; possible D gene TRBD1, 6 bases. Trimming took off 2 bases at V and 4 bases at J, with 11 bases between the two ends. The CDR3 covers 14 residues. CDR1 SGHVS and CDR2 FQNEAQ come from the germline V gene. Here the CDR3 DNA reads TGTGCCAGCAGCTTATCCGGGACATCCTATGGCTACACCTTC. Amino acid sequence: CASSLSGTSYGYTF.

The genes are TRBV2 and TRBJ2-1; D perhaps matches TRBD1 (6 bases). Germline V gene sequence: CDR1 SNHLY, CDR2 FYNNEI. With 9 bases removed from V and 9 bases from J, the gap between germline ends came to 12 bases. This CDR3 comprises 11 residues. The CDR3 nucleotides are TGTGCCAGTACAGGGTTGTCTGAGCAGTTCTTC. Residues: CASTGLSEQFF.

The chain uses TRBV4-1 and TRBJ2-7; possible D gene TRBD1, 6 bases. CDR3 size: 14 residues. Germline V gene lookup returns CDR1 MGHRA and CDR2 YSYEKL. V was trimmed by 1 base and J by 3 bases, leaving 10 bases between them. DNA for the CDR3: TGCGCCAGCAGCCAAGTACAGGGATACTACGAGCAGTACTTC. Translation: CASSQVQGYYEQYF.

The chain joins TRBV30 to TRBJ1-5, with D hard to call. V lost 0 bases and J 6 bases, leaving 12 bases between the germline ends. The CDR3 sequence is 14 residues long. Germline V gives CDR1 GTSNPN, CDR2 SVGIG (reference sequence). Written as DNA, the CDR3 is TGTGCCTGGAGTGTTACCGGGAGAGGTCAGCCCCAGCATTTT. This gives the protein CAWSVTGRGQPQHF.

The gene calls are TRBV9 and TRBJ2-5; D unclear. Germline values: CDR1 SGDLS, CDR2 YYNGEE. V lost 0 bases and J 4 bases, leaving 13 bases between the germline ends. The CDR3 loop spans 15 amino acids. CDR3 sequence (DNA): TGTGCCAGCAGCGTAGCTCCCCCCCCGCGAGAGACCCAGTACTTC. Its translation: CASSVAPPPRETQYF.

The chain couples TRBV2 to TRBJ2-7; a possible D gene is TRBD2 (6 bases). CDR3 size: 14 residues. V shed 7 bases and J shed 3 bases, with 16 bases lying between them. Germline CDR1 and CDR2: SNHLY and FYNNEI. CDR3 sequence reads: CASIRAGTYYEQYF. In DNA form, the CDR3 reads TGTGCCAGCATTCGGGCGGGGACCTACTACGAGCAGTACTTC.

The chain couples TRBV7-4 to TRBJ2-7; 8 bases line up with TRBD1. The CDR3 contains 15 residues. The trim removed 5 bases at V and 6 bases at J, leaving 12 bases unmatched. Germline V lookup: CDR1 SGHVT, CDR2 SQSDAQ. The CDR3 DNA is TGTGCCAGCAGCGTTCCCGGGACAGGATTCGGCGAGCAGTACTTC. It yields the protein CASSVPGTGFGEQYF.

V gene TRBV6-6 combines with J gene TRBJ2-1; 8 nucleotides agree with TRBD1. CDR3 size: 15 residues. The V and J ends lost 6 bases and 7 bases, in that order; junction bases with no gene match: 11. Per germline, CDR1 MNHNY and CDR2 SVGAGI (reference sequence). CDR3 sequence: CASSHKQGAGNEQFF. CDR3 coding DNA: TGTGCCAGCAGCCACAAGCAGGGGGCGGGGAATGAGCAGTTCTTC.

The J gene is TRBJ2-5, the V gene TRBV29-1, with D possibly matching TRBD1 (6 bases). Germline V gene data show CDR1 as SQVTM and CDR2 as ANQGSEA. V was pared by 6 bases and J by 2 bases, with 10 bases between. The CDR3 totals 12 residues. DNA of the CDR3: TGCAGCGTCGCTGGACAGCAAGAGACCCAGTACTTC. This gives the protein CSVAGQQETQYF.

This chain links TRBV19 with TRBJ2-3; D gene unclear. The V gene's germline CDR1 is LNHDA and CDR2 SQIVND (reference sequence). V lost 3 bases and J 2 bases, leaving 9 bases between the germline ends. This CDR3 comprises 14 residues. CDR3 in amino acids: CASSINQFTDTQYF. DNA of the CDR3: TGTGCCAGTAGTATCAATCAGTTCACAGATACGCAGTATTTT.

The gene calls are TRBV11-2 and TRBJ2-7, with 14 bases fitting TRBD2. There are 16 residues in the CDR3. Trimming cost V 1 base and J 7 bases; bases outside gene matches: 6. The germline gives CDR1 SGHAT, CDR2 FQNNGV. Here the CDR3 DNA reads TGTGCCAGCAGCTTAGCGGGACTAGCGGGAGCTGGAGAGCAGTACTTC. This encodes CASSLAGLAGAGEQYF. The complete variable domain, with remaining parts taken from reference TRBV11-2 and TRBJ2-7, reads EAGVAQSPRYKIIEKRQSVAFWCNPISGHATLYWYQQILGQGPKLLIQFQNNGVVDDSQLPKDRFSAERLKGVDSTLKIQPAKLEDSAVYLCASSLAGLAGAGEQYFGPGTRLTVT.

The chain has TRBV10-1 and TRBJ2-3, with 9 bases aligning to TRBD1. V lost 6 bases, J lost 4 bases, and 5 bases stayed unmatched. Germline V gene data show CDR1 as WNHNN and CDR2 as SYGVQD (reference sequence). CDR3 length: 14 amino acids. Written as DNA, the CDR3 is TGCGCCAGCAGCCGGGACAGGGCGTCAGATACGCAGTATTTT. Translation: CASSRDRASDTQYF.

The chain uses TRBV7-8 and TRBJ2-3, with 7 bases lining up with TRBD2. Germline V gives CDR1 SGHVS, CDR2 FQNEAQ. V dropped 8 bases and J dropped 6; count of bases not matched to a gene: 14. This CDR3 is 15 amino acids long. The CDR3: CASVTPGLPLDTQYF. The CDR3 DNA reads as TGTGCCAGCGTTACTCCGGGACTACCTCTGGATACGCAGTATTTT.

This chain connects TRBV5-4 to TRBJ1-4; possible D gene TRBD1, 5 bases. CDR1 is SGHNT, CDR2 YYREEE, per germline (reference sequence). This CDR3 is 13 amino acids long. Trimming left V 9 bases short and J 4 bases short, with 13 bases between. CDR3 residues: CAISLGHNEKLFF. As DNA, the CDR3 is TGTGCCATCTCGCTGGGGCATAATGAAAAACTGTTTTTT.

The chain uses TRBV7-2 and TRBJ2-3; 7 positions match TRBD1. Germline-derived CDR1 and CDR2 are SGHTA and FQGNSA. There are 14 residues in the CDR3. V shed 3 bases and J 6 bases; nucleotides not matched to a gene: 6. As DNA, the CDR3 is TGTGCCAGCAGCTTCGACAGGGTGTTGGATACGCAGTATTTT. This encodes CASSFDRVLDTQYF.

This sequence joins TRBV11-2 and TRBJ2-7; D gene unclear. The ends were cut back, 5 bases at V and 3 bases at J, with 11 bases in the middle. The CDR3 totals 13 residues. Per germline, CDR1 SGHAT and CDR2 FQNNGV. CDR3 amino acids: CASSPRSSYEQYF. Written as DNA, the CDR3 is TGTGCCAGCAGCCCCCGGTCTAGCTACGAGCAGTACTTC.

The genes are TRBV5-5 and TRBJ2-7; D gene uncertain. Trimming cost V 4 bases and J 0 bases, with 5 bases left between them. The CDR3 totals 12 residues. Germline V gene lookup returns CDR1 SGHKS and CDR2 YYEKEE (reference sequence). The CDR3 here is CASSRPSYEQYF. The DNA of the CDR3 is TGTGCCAGCAGCCGCCCCTCCTACGAGCAGTACTTC.

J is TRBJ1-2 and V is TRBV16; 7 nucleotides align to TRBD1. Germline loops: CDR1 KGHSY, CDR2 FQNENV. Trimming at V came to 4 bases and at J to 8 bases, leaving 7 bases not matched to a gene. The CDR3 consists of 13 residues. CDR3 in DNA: TGTGCCAGCAGCCCCCCCGACAGGGAGGGCTACACCTTC. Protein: CASSPPDREGYTF.